The 15 T cell receptor beta chains listed next were all sequenced from one sample in a study of metastatic and nonmetastatic thyroid tumors. TCRdb ran MiXCR on the PCR reads. The sample yields over 20,000 clones, under 30% seen once. No patient received treatment before thyroid surgery. The sequencing input was tumor tissue. The receptor source for this set is a male donor with papillary thyroid cancer or a benign thyroid nodule (not recorded which). Some clones in this sample may be carry-over from other donors' samples.

This chain joins TRBV9 and TRBJ1-2; D is undetermined. Looked up from germline, CDR1 is SGDLS and CDR2 is YYNGEE. CDR3 size: 13 residues. The V and J ends lost 0 bases and 12 bases respectively, with 15 bases between them. CDR3 in amino acids: CASSVEGQGHDTF. The CDR3 region has the DNA TGTGCCAGCAGCGTAGAGGGCCAAGGGCACGACACCTTC.

This clone counts as medium-sized. The chain uses TRBV5-1 and TRBJ2-7, with D unclear. The CDR3 has 14 amino acids. Germline V gives CDR1 SGHRS, CDR2 YFSETQ. The V and J ends lost 0 bases and 0 bases respectively, with 7 bases between them. The CDR3 nucleotides are TGCGCCAGCAGCTTGGAAAGGCCCTCCTACGAGCAGTACTTC. It codes for CASSLERPSYEQYF.

This clone is medium-sized. The CDR3 nucleotides are TGCGCCAGCAGCTATAGCGGGAAGGGGGAGACCCAGTACTTC. This gives the protein CASSYSGKGETQYF. This rearrangement joins TRBV5-1 to TRBJ2-5, with 8 bases that match TRBD2. Germline V lookup: CDR1 SGHRS, CDR2 YFSETQ. With V trimmed by 3 bases and J by 5 bases, 6 bases remained unmatched. The CDR3 length is 14 residues.

The chain links TRBV20-1 to TRBJ1-5; D gene unclear. The V end lost 2 bases, the J end lost 4 bases, and 9 bases lay between the germline ends. Germline V lookup: CDR1 DFQATT, CDR2 SNEGSKA (reference sequence). CDR3 length: 13 residues. This CDR3 is CSARQAPNQPQHF. The CDR3 DNA reads TGCAGTGCTAGACAGGCGCCTAATCAGCCCCAGCATTTT.

Only one count was recorded for this clone. The rearrangement links TRBV5-1 to TRBJ2-3; possibly TRBD2 for D (6 bases). The CDR3 runs 16 residues. The germline V gene has CDR1 SGHRS and CDR2 YFSETQ. V gave up 2 bases and J gave up 0 bases, with 13 bases separating them. This chain's CDR3 is CASSFADSGSTDTQYF. The CDR3 DNA reads TGCGCCAGCAGCTTTGCGGATAGCGGTAGCACAGATACGCAGTATTTT.

This clone is deemed medium-sized. The J gene is TRBJ1-1, the V gene TRBV12-3 or TRBV12-4, with no clear D. The CDR3 consists of 13 residues. The ends were cut back, 6 bases at V and 4 bases at J, with 12 bases in the middle. The CDR3 DNA is TGTGCCAGCAGCCAAGGACCGAGCACTGAAGCTTTCTTT. The encoded protein is CASSQGPSTEAFF.

This clone was observed a handful of times. This rearrangement joins TRBV6-1 to TRBJ1-5; D is undetermined. The CDR3 covers 15 residues. The V and J ends lost 6 bases and 6 bases respectively, with 18 bases between them. Germline CDR1 is MNHNS and CDR2 is SASEGT. CDR3 amino acids: CASSSMDAWSQPQHF. CDR3 sequence (DNA): TGTGCCAGCAGCTCTATGGACGCGTGGTCTCAGCCCCAGCATTTT.

The genes are TRBV11-3 and TRBJ2-7; 7 nucleotides line up with TRBD1. CDR1 and CDR2 from the germline V gene are SGHNT and YENEEA. V shed 5 bases and J 3 bases; nucleotides not matched to a gene: 7. This CDR3 spans 14 amino acids. The CDR3 here is CASSHRQGRYEQYF. CDR3 coding DNA: TGTGCCAGCAGCCACCGACAGGGCCGCTACGAGCAGTACTTC. The complete variable domain, with remaining parts taken from reference TRBV11-3 and TRBJ2-7, reads EAGVVQSPRYKIIEKKQPVAFWCNPISGHNTLYWYLQNLGQGPELLIRYENEEAVDDSQLPKDRFSAERLKGVDSTLKIQPAELGDSAVYLCASSHRQGRYEQYFGPGTRLTVT.

The V and J genes are TRBV5-1 and TRBJ2-7; D gene uncertain. The germline V and J ends were trimmed by 3 bases and 0 bases, with 7 bases remaining between them. Per the germline V gene, CDR1 is SGHRS and CDR2 is YFSETQ. CDR3 size: 13 residues. Written as DNA, the CDR3 is TGCGCCAGCAGCTCGGACGGCTCCTACGAGCAGTACTTC. It is translated as CASSSDGSYEQYF.

This clone rates as medium-sized. The rearrangement links TRBV6-1 to TRBJ1-2, with D perhaps TRBD1 (5 bases). The CDR3 contains 14 residues. The germline V and J ends were trimmed by 5 bases and 6 bases, with 16 bases remaining between them. Per germline, CDR1 MNHNS and CDR2 SASEGT. The CDR3 DNA follows: TGTGCCAGCAGTTTTCAGGGTGGGAGCGATGGCTACACCTTC. Translation gives CASSFQGGSDGYTF.

The rearrangement links TRBV7-3 to TRBJ2-5; either TRBD1 or TRBD2 may fit D (5 bases each). Germline V gives CDR1 SGHTA, CDR2 FQGTGA. V lost 5 bases to trimming and J lost 5 bases, with 12 bases between them. There are 13 residues in the CDR3. This chain's CDR3 is CASSPGAGETQYF. For the CDR3, the DNA is TGTGCCAGCAGCCCCGGGGCTGGGGAGACCCAGTACTTC. The whole variable domain, filled in from reference TRBV7-3 and TRBJ2-5, reads GAGVSQTPSNKVTEKGKYVELRCDPISGHTALYWYRQSLGQGPEFLIYFQGTGAADDSGLPNDRFFAVRPEGSVSTLKIQRTERGDSAVYLCASSPGAGETQYFGPGTRLLVL.

This clone was seen many times. This chain uses TRBV20-1 with TRBJ1-1; TRBD1 is a possible D gene (6 bases). V gave up 6 bases and J gave up 6 bases, with 23 bases separating them. The V gene's germline CDR1 is DFQATT and CDR2 SNEGSKA (reference sequence). The CDR3 consists of 15 residues. For the CDR3, the DNA is TGCAGTGCCCCTTTCGGGGGGGGCGCGGGCTCTGAAGCTTTCTTT. This gives the protein CSAPFGGGAGSEAFF.

This clone has only a few counts. The chain has TRBV12-3 or TRBV12-4 and TRBJ2-5; possible D gene TRBD1, 6 bases. The CDR3 extends over 13 amino acids. V gave up 4 bases and J gave up 1 base, with 7 bases separating them. The CDR3 here is CASSSDSQETQYF. CDR3 nucleotides: TGTGCCAGCAGTTCGGACAGCCAAGAGACCCAGTACTTC.

This clone was detected ten times or more. V usage is TRBV6-1 and J usage is TRBJ1-2, with D unclear. V was clipped by 3 bases and J by 7 bases, with 15 bases between them. This CDR3 comprises 14 residues. Germline V CDR1 and CDR2: MNHNS, SASEGT. CDR3 sequence reads: CASSEGLAGLGYTF. CDR3 DNA sequence: TGTGCCAGCAGTGAGGGGTTGGCAGGCCTTGGCTACACCTTC.

The chain couples TRBV11-2 to TRBJ2-7, with 8 bases that match TRBD1. The germline gives CDR1 SGHAT, CDR2 FQNNGV. The CDR3 is 17 amino acids. V gave up 0 bases and J gave up 2 bases; unmatched junction bases: 9. The chain's CDR3 is CASSLEGPSTGAYEQYF. DNA of the CDR3: TGTGCCAGCAGCTTAGAGGGCCCCTCGACAGGGGCCTACGAGCAGTACTTC.